A selection of T cell receptor beta chains follows, all from one sample in a study of blood T cell repertoires in COVID-19. TCRdb's table, derived via immunoSEQ multiplex PCR, lists solely in-frame clones and lacks some. The repertoire holds about 74,000 clones, approximately 85% seen once, with 36% in the top ten. Sequencing was performed on peripheral blood. The source of these receptors is a man in his sixties or seventies with acute or convalescent COVID-19. The CDR3 runs from the conserved cysteine through the conserved F or W. A D gene is named only where the DNA matches it firmly. Clone sizes are given selectively: once, few, many, or a class where the clone is expanded.

D,J,length,V,size,DNA,CDR3
TRBD1,TRBJ2-2,15,TRBV10-3,NA,TGTGCCATCGGGGGGGGGACAGGGATCCCCGGGGAGCTGTTTTTT,CAIGGGTGIPGELFF
TRBD2,TRBJ2-5,13,TRBV29-1,few,TGCAGCTCCCGGACTAGCGGCCAAGAGACCCAGTACTTC,CSSRTSGQETQYF
TRBD1,TRBJ1-5,14,TRBV6-4,NA,TGTGCCAGCAGTGCGGGACAGGGAGAGCAGCCCCAGCATTTT,CASSAGQGEQPQHF
NA,TRBJ2-7,13,TRBV6-2/TRBV6-3,NA,TGCGCCAGCAGTTACGGCGGATCCTACGAGCAGTACTTC,CASSYGGSYEQYF
NA,TRBJ1-1,11,TRBV20-1,NA,TGCAGTGCTAGAAGAAAGGAGCAAGCTTTCTTT,CSARRKEQAFF
TRBD2,TRBJ2-2,17,TRBV18,NA,TGTGCCAGCTCACCACGAGCTAGGACTAGCTTCGCCGGGGAGCTGTTTTTT,CASSPRARTSFAGELFF
TRBD2,TRBJ2-7,13,TRBV29-1,NA,TGCAGCGTTGTACTAGCGGATACCTACGAGCAGTACTTC,CSVVLADTYEQYF
TRBD1,TRBJ2-1,15,TRBV6-5,NA,TGTGCCAGCAGGCCCGGGACAGGGTTTTACAATGAGCAGTTCTTC,CASRPGTGFYNEQFF
TRBD1,TRBJ2-1,12,TRBV19,once,TGTGCCAGTAGCAGGGGGCAGGTTGAGCAGTTCTTC,CASSRGQVEQFF
NA,TRBJ2-4,14,TRBV5-1,NA,TGCGCCAGCAGACCAAGCGGTGCCAAAAACATTCAGTACTTC,CASRPSGAKNIQYF
TRBD1,TRBJ1-2,15,TRBV6-6,NA,TGTGCCAGCAGACCAGACGGGACAGGGGGCTATGGCTACACCTTC,CASRPDGTGGYGYTF
NA,TRBJ1-5,13,TRBV4-1,NA,TGCGCCAGCAGCCGCGGACTAAATCAGCCCCAGCATTTT,CASSRGLNQPQHF
NA,TRBJ1-4,14,TRBV18,NA,TGTGCCAGCTCACCAGGAGCGCTTAATGAAAAACTGTTTTTT,CASSPGALNEKLFF
NA,TRBJ1-1,13,TRBV29-1,NA,TGCAGCGTTGAAAAGGACTTGAACACTGAAGCTTTCTTT,CSVEKDLNTEAFF